The next 23 T cell receptor beta chains were all read from a single sample in a study of cytomegalovirus exposure and HLA in healthy donors. The primer mix had 60 Vbeta and 13 Jbeta primers. Sequencing used immunoSEQ multiplex PCR; TCRdb keeps in-frame clones, though not all of them. The sample includes about 150,000 clones, around 78% seen only once; the top ten take around 3.1%. Sample: PBMCs. The receptors originated from a woman aged 50 to 60 in good health and CMV-seropositive.

The chain is built from TRBV2 and TRBJ1-6; 7 bases fit TRBD1. Germline V gene lookup returns CDR1 SNHLY and CDR2 FYNNEI. Trimming removed 4 bases from V and 6 bases from J; junction bases left unmatched: 0. This CDR3 contains 13 residues. In DNA, the CDR3 is TGTGCCAGCAGTGCAGGGGGTAATTCACCCCTCCACTTT. This codes for CASSAGGNSPLHF.

The rearrangement links TRBV6-5 to TRBJ2-1, with D possibly TRBD2 on 6 matching bases. Germline values: CDR1 MNHEY, CDR2 SVGAGI. The CDR3 runs to 16 residues. V was cut by 2 bases and J by 4 bases, with 15 bases left in between. This CDR3 is CASSYLGGTSYNEQFF. The DNA for the CDR3 is TGTGCCAGCAGTTACCTCGGAGGGACTTCTTACAATGAGCAGTTCTTC.

The chain recombines TRBV4-3 with TRBJ2-5; 7 nucleotides align to TRBD2. Germline assignment: CDR1 LGHNA and CDR2 YSLEER. Trimming removed 4 bases from V and 5 bases from J; junction bases left unmatched: 16. This CDR3 is built from 17 residues. DNA for the CDR3: TGCGCCAGCAGCCCCCGGGGAGATCTGATGGGGGGGGAGACCCAGTACTTC. Residues: CASSPRGDLMGGETQYF.

The chain employs TRBV7-8 and TRBJ2-3; D gene ambiguous. V lost 7 bases and J 2 bases, leaving 4 bases between the germline ends. CDR1 SGHVS and CDR2 FQNEAQ come from the germline V gene. This CDR3 is 11 amino acids long. The CDR3 DNA reads TGTGCCAGCACCCTCACAGATACGCAGTATTTT. It encodes CASTLTDTQYF.

This chain uses TRBV19 with TRBJ2-7; D may be TRBD2 (6 bases). The CDR3 is 14 residues long. CDR1 and CDR2 from the germline V gene are LNHDA and SQIVND (reference sequence). Trimming took off 3 bases at V and 4 bases at J, with 13 bases between the two ends. CDR3 sequence: CASSISAGRYEQYF. In DNA, the CDR3 is TGTGCCAGTAGTATTTCGGCAGGGAGGTACGAGCAGTACTTC.

The V call is TRBV6-5, the J call TRBJ1-5; the match to TRBD1 covers 7 bases. Trimming took 6 bases from V and 6 from J; bases not matched to a gene: 8. The CDR3 is 14 residues long. The V gene's germline CDR1 is MNHEY and CDR2 SVGAGI. CDR3 nucleotide sequence: TGTGCCAGCAGCCGAGACAGGGTCCGTCAGCCCCAGCATTTT. It is translated as CASSRDRVRQPQHF.

The chain recombines TRBV7-6 with TRBJ1-4, with D unclear. Germline V lookup: CDR1 SGHVS, CDR2 FNYEAQ. This CDR3 is built from 16 residues. With 2 bases removed from V and 5 bases from J, the gap between germline ends came to 15 bases. The CDR3 nucleotides are TGTGCCAGCAGCTTAAGTTCTGGAGGCCACAATGAAAAACTGTTTTTT. This translates into CASSLSSGGHNEKLFF.

A remark on this clone: A read error may account for a junction end that differs from germline. The chain uses TRBV7-7 and TRBJ2-1; 9 bases align to TRBD2. The germline V gene encodes CDR1 SSHAT and CDR2 FNYEAQ (reference sequence). The CDR3 spans 15 residues. The CDR3 loop reads CASSSRPGLASEQFF. CDR3 bases: TGTGCTAGCAGCTCACGGCCGGGACTAGCAAGTGAGCAGTTCTTC.

In DNA, the CDR3 is TGTGCCAGCAGTCAGAATAGCGGGTCCAGCACAGATACGCAGTATTTT. Amino acids: CASSQNSGSSTDTQYF. The J gene is TRBJ2-3, the V gene TRBV6-4, with 7 bases lining up with TRBD2. The CDR3 length is 16 residues. The germline V gene encodes CDR1 MRHNA and CDR2 SNTAGT. V shed 5 bases, J shed 0 bases, and the junction held 8 bases outside the gene matches.

This rearrangement joins TRBV2 to TRBJ2-5; 15 bases are shared with TRBD2. Germline trimming cut 6 bases from V and 2 bases from J; bases unmatched to any gene: 10. CDR1 is SNHLY and CDR2 is FYNNEI in the germline V gene. The CDR3 consists of 18 residues. CDR3 amino acids: CASRAGTSGRWGQETQYF. The CDR3 coding sequence is TGTGCCAGCAGAGCCGGGACTAGCGGGAGGTGGGGACAAGAGACCCAGTACTTC.

The chain carries TRBV6-1 and TRBJ1-3; possible D gene TRBD1, 5 bases. Trimming took 7 bases from V and 0 from J, leaving 10 bases between them. The CDR3 consists of 14 residues. Germline CDR1 MNHNS, CDR2 SASEGT. The CDR3 spells CASIQGLSGNTIYF. For the CDR3, the DNA is TGTGCCAGCATCCAGGGCCTCTCTGGAAACACCATATATTTT.

This clone was observed a few times. This chain joins TRBV2 and TRBJ2-1, with a tentative D call TRBD2 (6 bases). The CDR3 has 18 residues. Germline CDR1 SNHLY, CDR2 FYNNEI. Trimming removed 0 bases from V and 12 bases from J, with 27 bases in between. The DNA for the CDR3 is TGTGCCAGCAGTGAAGCACCTTTCACTAGCCGCATCGCCATCGGGCAGTTCTTC. Its translation is CASSEAPFTSRIAIGQFF.

This clone has just a few counts. The V and J genes are TRBV9 and TRBJ2-3; D unclear. This CDR3 comprises 15 residues. Trimming cost V 0 bases and J 0 bases, with 8 bases left between them. Germline V CDR1 and CDR2: SGDLS, YYNGEE. CDR3 DNA: TGTGCCAGCAGCGTAGGGGCAGATAGCACAGATACGCAGTATTTT. Translation gives CASSVGADSTDTQYF.

The genes are TRBV7-8 and TRBJ1-2; no definite D call. Between the trimmed V and J ends, which lost 1 base and 2 bases, there was a span of 11 bases. Germline CDR1 reads SGHVS; CDR2 reads FQNEAQ. The CDR3 is 15 amino acids. The CDR3 region has the DNA TGTGCCAGCAGCTTAGATGCGGGGAAGAACTATGGCTACACCTTC. This encodes CASSLDAGKNYGYTF.

This clone has a handful of counts. The chain combines TRBV7-9 with TRBJ1-5; the match to TRBD1 covers 7 bases. The CDR3 consists of 15 residues. Germline V CDR1 and CDR2: SEHNR, FQNEAQ (reference sequence). V was clipped by 3 bases and J by 3 bases; unmatched bases: 5. CDR3 in DNA: TGTGCCAGCAGCTTTTCGACAGGGCTCAATCAGCCCCAGCATTTT. Its translation is CASSFSTGLNQPQHF.

J is TRBJ2-1 and V is TRBV28; TRBD2 agrees at 11 bases. After removal of 4 bases from V and 7 bases from J, the junction contained 12 bases not matched to a gene. Germline V gives CDR1 MDHEN, CDR2 SYDVKM. CDR3 length: 17 residues. The CDR3 coding sequence is TGTGCCAGCAGTTCCCCCCCCTGGACTAGCGGGTATAATGAGCAGTTCTTC. Translation: CASSSPPWTSGYNEQFF.

V usage is TRBV5-1 and J usage is TRBJ2-1, with TRBD2 matching 13 bases. The CDR3 spans 16 residues. In germline, CDR1 is SGHRS, CDR2 YFSETQ. V lost 3 bases, J lost 6 bases, and 6 bases stayed unmatched. This CDR3 reads CASSSKLAGGSNEQFF. The CDR3 DNA reads as TGCGCCAGCAGCTCCAAACTAGCGGGAGGGTCCAATGAGCAGTTCTTC. Filled out from reference TRBV5-1 and TRBJ2-1, the complete variable domain reads KAGVTQTPRYLIKTRGQQVTLSCSPISGHRSVSWYQQTPGQGLQFLFEYFSETQRNKGNFPGRFSGRQFSNSRSEMNVSTLELGDSALYLCASSSKLAGGSNEQFFGPGTRLTVL.

J is TRBJ2-3 and V is TRBV7-6; the match to TRBD2 covers 10 bases. Per germline, CDR1 SGHVS and CDR2 FNYEAQ. V lost 4 bases, J lost 4 bases, and 5 bases stayed unmatched. CDR3 length equals 15 residues. The chain's CDR3 is CASSSGTSAPDTQYF. CDR3 nucleotide sequence: TGTGCCAGCAGCTCCGGGACTAGCGCCCCAGATACGCAGTATTTT.

The chain employs TRBV10-1 and TRBJ2-1; D remains unclear. The length of the CDR3 is 12 residues. Trimming took off 2 bases at V and 6 bases at J, with 5 bases between the two ends. Germline lookup yields CDR1 WNHNN and CDR2 SYGVQD (reference sequence). This chain's CDR3 is CASSEGLNEQFF. The CDR3 nucleotides are TGCGCCAGCAGTGAGGGCCTCAATGAGCAGTTCTTC.

The chain couples TRBV5-1 to TRBJ2-6; D may be TRBD2 (5 bases). Trimming left V 2 bases short and J 0 bases short, with 9 bases between. The V gene's germline CDR1 is SGHRS and CDR2 YFSETQ. The CDR3 sequence is 16 residues long. CDR3 sequence (DNA): TGCGCCAGCAGCTTAGGACGGGACTCTGGGGCCAACGTCCTGACTTTC. The encoded protein is CASSLGRDSGANVLTF.

This clone occurred a few times. V gene TRBV4-1 combines with J gene TRBJ2-5; D is uncertain. The germline gives CDR1 MGHRA, CDR2 YSYEKL. Trimming shortened V by 2 bases and J by 2 bases, and 12 bases separated the two germline ends. This CDR3 is 15 amino acids long. CDR3 coding DNA: TGCGCCAGCAGCCAACTGTTAGTCCAACAAGAGACCCAGTACTTC. This gives the protein CASSQLLVQQETQYF.

The chain combines TRBV5-4 with TRBJ2-3, with 12 bases matching TRBD2. Germline V lookup: CDR1 SGHNT, CDR2 YYREEE (reference sequence). The CDR3 consists of 16 residues. J gave up 5 bases and V 4 bases, and 8 bases lay outside the gene matches. The CDR3 DNA reads as TGTGCCAGCAGCCCCGCGACTAGCGGGAGTGGAGATACGCAGTATTTT. Its protein is CASSPATSGSGDTQYF.

The rearrangement joins TRBV25-1 to TRBJ2-1, with 8 bases fitting TRBD2. Germline V gene sequence: CDR1 MGHDK, CDR2 SYGVNS. V was clipped by 6 bases and J by 0 bases; unmatched bases: 4. The CDR3 loop spans 15 amino acids. CDR3 bases: TGTGCCAGCAGCATCAGCGGGAGCTCCTACAATGAGCAGTTCTTC. This sequence encodes CASSISGSSYNEQFF.